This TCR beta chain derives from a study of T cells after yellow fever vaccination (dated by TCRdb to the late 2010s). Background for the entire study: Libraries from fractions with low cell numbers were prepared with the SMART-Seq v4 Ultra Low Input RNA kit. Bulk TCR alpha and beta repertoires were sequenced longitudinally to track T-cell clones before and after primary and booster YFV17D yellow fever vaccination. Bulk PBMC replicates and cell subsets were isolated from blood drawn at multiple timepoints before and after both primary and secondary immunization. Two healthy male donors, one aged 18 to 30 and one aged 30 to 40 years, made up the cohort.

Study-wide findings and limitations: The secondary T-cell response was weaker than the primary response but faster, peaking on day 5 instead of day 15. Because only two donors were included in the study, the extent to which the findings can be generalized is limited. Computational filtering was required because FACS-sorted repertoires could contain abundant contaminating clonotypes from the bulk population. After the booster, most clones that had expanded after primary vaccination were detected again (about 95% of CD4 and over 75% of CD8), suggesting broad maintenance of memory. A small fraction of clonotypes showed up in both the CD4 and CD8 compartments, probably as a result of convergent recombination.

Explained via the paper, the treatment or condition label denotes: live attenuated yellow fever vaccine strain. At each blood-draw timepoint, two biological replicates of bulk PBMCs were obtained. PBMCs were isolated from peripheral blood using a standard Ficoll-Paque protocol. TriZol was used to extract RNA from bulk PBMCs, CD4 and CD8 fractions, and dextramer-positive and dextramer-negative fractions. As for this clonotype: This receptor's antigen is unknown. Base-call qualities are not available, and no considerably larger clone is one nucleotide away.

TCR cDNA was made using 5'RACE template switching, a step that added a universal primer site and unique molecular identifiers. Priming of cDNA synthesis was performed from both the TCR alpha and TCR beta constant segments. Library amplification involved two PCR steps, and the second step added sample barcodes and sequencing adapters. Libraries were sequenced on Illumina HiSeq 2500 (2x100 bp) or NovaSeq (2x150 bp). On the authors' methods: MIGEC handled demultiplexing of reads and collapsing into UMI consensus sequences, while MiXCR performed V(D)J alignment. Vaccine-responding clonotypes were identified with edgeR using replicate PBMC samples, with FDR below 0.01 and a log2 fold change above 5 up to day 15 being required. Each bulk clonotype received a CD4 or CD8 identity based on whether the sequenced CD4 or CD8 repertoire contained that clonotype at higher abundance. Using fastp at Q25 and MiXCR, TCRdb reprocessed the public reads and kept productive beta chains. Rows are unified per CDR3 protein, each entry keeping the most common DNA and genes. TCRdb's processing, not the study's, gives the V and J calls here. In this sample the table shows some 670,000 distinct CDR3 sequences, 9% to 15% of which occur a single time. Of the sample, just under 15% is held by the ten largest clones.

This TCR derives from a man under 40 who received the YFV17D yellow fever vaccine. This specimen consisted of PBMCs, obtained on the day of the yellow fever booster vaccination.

The sequenced DNA: TGCGCCAGCAGCTTGGATGTGGACTACAGGGGTGAGGGCTACACCTTC. Protein translation: CASSLDVDYRGEGYTF. This chain joins TRBV5-1 to TRBJ1-2; 7 middle bases align to TRBD1. Spanning cysteine to phenylalanine, the CDR3 consists of 16 amino acids. Only CDR3 DNA is held: 48 bases, read in frame from base 1. CDR1 SGHRS and CDR2 YFSETQ are derived from the germline V gene. Ends trimmed: V by 0 bases, J by 8 bases; bases unmatched to a gene: 13.